This record concerns one T cell receptor beta chain sequence. Source study methods: Amplification from reference gene primers served as the basis for estimated nucleated cell counts. The repertoire was sequenced with immunoSEQ multiplex PCR; TCRdb's copy has only in-frame clones and lacks some. The V and J calls and clone size come from that table; D and trimming were worked out from the DNA. Of 250,000 or so clones listed, about four fifths were seen once; the top ten hold about 3.4%. The data belong to a study of blood T cell repertoires in COVID-19. V dropped 3 bases and J dropped 0 bases, with 9 bases sitting between them. Germline CDR1 is LNHDA and CDR2 is SQIVND (reference sequence). The CDR3 has 15 amino acids. Individuals aged about 18 to 100 years were recruited from fewer than 30 US areas. Two negative PCRs, clearance, or symptom resolution were required of recovered Cohort 3 donors.

This chain joins TRBV19 and TRBJ1-3; D call uncertain. Material: PBMCs or T cells enriched from blood (not recorded which). This TCR came from a man in his fifties who had recovered from COVID-19. CDR3 sequence reads: CASSIAGPSGNTIYF. The DNA for the CDR3 is TGTGCCAGTAGTATCGCGGGCCCCTCTGGAAACACCATATATTTT.